The 27 T cell receptor beta chains presented below share a single source sample, sequenced in a study of cytomegalovirus exposure and HLA in healthy donors. PCR involved 60 Vbeta and 13 Jbeta primers. Clones were read by immunoSEQ multiplex PCR, and TCRdb kept only the in-frame ones, dropping some. Of approximately 250,000 clones in the sample, around 80% were seen once. Sequenced material: PBMCs. These receptors were obtained from a boy under 18 in good health and CMV-seronegative.

The chain is built from TRBV5-8 and TRBJ1-1, with D tentatively TRBD1 (6 bases). This CDR3 has 12 residues. V gave up 4 bases and J gave up 11 bases, with 15 bases separating them. The germline CDR1 and CDR2 sequences are SGHTS and YDEGEE. The CDR3 protein is CASSRATGFAFF. CDR3 nucleotide sequence: TGTGCCAGCAGCAGAGCTACAGGGTTCGCTTTCTTT.

The chain carries TRBV7-9 and TRBJ2-5; D not certain. V lost 4 bases and J lost 2, with 11 bases in between. The V gene's germline CDR1 is SEHNR and CDR2 FQNEAQ (reference sequence). This CDR3 comprises 14 residues. CDR3 protein: CASSSRKAQETQYF. For the CDR3, the DNA is TGTGCCAGCAGCTCGCGAAAAGCTCAAGAGACCCAGTACTTC.

With respect to this clone: The junction departs from the called germline gene at one end, perhaps through a read error. Distinct nucleotide sequences in the sample also encode this CDR3. The J gene is TRBJ1-4, the V gene TRBV9; D uncertain. CDR1 and CDR2 from the germline V gene are SGDLS and YYNGEE. This CDR3 is 15 amino acids long. The CDR3 region has the DNA TGTGCCAGTAGCGTAGGGTTAGTTCCCAATGAAAAACTGTTTTTT. It encodes CASSVGLVPNEKLFF.

Comments on this clone: At one boundary the junction diverges from the germline segment, which might be a read error. The rearrangement uses TRBV2 and TRBJ1-2, with D maybe TRBD1 (5 bases). CDR1 and CDR2 from the germline V gene are SNHLY and FYNNEI. CDR3 size: 13 residues. CDR3 coding DNA: TGTGCCAGCAGTGAATACCCCACGGGACTCCATCCCTTC. The encoded protein is CASSEYPTGLHPF.

The V call is TRBV5-1, the J call TRBJ1-3; D gene uncertain. Germline loops: CDR1 SGHRS, CDR2 YFSETQ. The CDR3 runs to 18 residues. Trimming shortened V by 0 bases and J by 0 bases, and 16 bases separated the two germline ends. Written as DNA, the CDR3 is TGCGCCAGCAGCTTGGCACCCCTAACCGAAAGCTCTGGAAACACCATATATTTT. As protein: CASSLAPLTESSGNTIYF.

The V and J genes are TRBV25-1 and TRBJ2-5; D is unclear. Near its end, the DNA agrees better with TRBJ2-7, so the J call may be wrong. The CDR3 is 17 amino acids. Looked up from germline, CDR1 is MGHDK and CDR2 is SYGVNS. CDR3 sequence reads: CASSEYLPGPSSYEQYF. Written as DNA, the CDR3 is TGTGCCAGCAGTGAATATCTGCCAGGACCTAGCTCCTACGAGCAGTACTTC.

The chain uses TRBV4-2 and TRBJ2-7; 11 nucleotides agree with TRBD2. The CDR3 is 15 amino acids. Germline CDR1 reads LGHNA; CDR2 reads YNFKEQ. With 0 bases clipped from V and 3 bases from J, the junction kept 1 base outside the gene matches. CDR3 nucleotides: TGTGCCAGCAGCCAAGAGACTAGCGGGGTCTACGAGCAGTACTTC. This encodes CASSQETSGVYEQYF.

The gene calls are TRBV7-3 and TRBJ2-7, with 14 bases aligning to TRBD2. This CDR3 has 15 amino acids. CDR1 and CDR2 from the germline V gene are SGHTA and FQGTGA. Trimming removed 3 bases from V and 4 bases from J; junction bases left unmatched: 2. The chain's CDR3 is CASSLGTSGGYEQYF. The CDR3 nucleotides are TGTGCCAGCAGCTTGGGGACTAGCGGGGGTTACGAGCAGTACTTC.

A few counts support this clone. The V gene is TRBV5-1, the J gene TRBJ2-5; tentatively, D is TRBD1 (6 bases). Trimming pared 0 bases from V and 1 base from J, leaving 16 bases between. The CDR3 covers 17 residues. The germline CDR1 and CDR2 sequences are SGHRS and YFSETQ. The CDR3 bases are TGCGCCAGCAGCTTGGGACAGGACTTCTATGGCCAAGAGACCCAGTACTTC. It specifies CASSLGQDFYGQETQYF.

The chain is built from TRBV7-2 and TRBJ2-1, with 9 bases matching TRBD2. The CDR3 sequence is 16 residues long. With V trimmed by 6 bases and J by 1 base, 7 bases remained unmatched. CDR1 is SGHTA, CDR2 FQGNSA, per germline. The CDR3 sequence is CASSLTSGQSYNEQFF. CDR3 sequence (DNA): TGTGCCAGCAGTCTGACTAGCGGACAATCCTACAATGAGCAGTTCTTC.

This clone was picked up one time. This rearrangement joins TRBV30 to TRBJ2-7; 8 nucleotides agree with TRBD1. The V segment lost 5 bases and the J segment 0 bases; nucleotides outside the gene matches: 3. The length of the CDR3 is 13 residues. Germline CDR1 reads GTSNPN; CDR2 reads SVGIG (reference sequence). CDR3 nucleotide sequence: TGTGCCTGGTCCGGACAGGGCTCCTACGAGCAGTACTTC. Amino acid sequence: CAWSGQGSYEQYF.

About this clone: One junction end disagrees with the germline gene, perhaps due to a read error. The chain is built from TRBV7-7 and TRBJ2-5, with a weak D call TRBD2 (7 bases). Per germline, CDR1 SSHAT and CDR2 FNYEAQ (reference sequence). The CDR3 is made up of 15 amino acids. The CDR3 protein is CASSSLRGGSETQYF. In nucleotides, the CDR3 is TGTGCTAGCAGTTCACTGAGGGGGGGATCGGAGACCCAGTACTTC.

The V call is TRBV4-1, the J call TRBJ2-7; 8 bases are shared with TRBD1. V trimming: 1 base; J trimming: 3 bases; junction bases outside the gene matches: 5. CDR1 and CDR2 (germline): MGHRA, YSYEKL. This CDR3 is 15 amino acids long. The CDR3 sequence: CASSQVGTGDYEQYF. The CDR3 DNA sequence: TGCGCCAGCAGCCAAGTGGGGACAGGTGACTACGAGCAGTACTTC.

Points on this clone: The junction does not match germline at one end; this may be a read error. The chain combines TRBV7-7 with TRBJ1-1; D gene ambiguous. Germline V gene lookup returns CDR1 SSHAT and CDR2 FNYEAQ (reference sequence). CDR3 length: 13 residues. The CDR3 DNA follows: TGTGCTAGCAGCTTCGAGGAGGACACTGAAGCTTTCTTT. It is translated as CASSFEEDTEAFF.

The chain has TRBV7-9 and TRBJ2-7; 13 bases map to TRBD2. CDR3 length: 15 residues. CDR1 and CDR2 from the germline V gene are SEHNR and FQNEAQ (reference sequence). Trimming at V came to 5 bases and at J to 3 bases, leaving 4 bases not matched to a gene. As DNA, the CDR3 is TGTGCCAGCAGCCTAGGACTAGCGGGGGACTACGAGCAGTACTTC. This encodes CASSLGLAGDYEQYF.

This chain connects TRBV5-1 to TRBJ2-1, with 10 bases that match TRBD1. This CDR3 has 16 residues. The germline gives CDR1 SGHRS, CDR2 YFSETQ. The ends lost 0 bases at V and 7 bases at J; junction bases unmatched: 7. The CDR3 nucleotides read TGCGCCAGCAGCTTGGGTCGGGACAGGGGACCAAATGAGCAGTTCTTC. This sequence encodes CASSLGRDRGPNEQFF.

J is TRBJ2-5 and V is TRBV5-1; D might be TRBD1 (5 bases). V was trimmed by 0 bases and J by 1 base, leaving 7 bases between them. CDR1 is SGHRS, CDR2 YFSETQ, per germline. The CDR3 extends over 14 amino acids. This chain's CDR3 is CASSLVTGQETQYF. The CDR3 DNA reads TGCGCCAGCAGCTTGGTAACAGGCCAAGAGACCCAGTACTTC.

The chain has TRBV5-1 and TRBJ2-2, with TRBD1 as a possible D gene (6 bases). CDR3 length equals 16 residues. Trimming took off 4 bases at V and 0 bases at J, with 13 bases between the two ends. Per the germline V gene, CDR1 is SGHRS and CDR2 is YFSETQ. The CDR3 here is CASSISTGPNTGELFF. Here the CDR3 DNA reads TGCGCCAGCAGCATCTCAACAGGGCCGAACACCGGGGAGCTGTTTTTT.

V and J are TRBV29-1 and TRBJ2-1, with D tentatively TRBD1 (5 bases). The CDR3 length is 10 residues. Germline CDR1 reads SQVTM; CDR2 reads ANQGSEA. Between the trimmed V and J ends, which lost 7 bases and 9 bases, there was a span of 10 bases. DNA of the CDR3: TGCAGCGGACAGACAGCTGAGCAGTTCTTC. Protein sequence: CSGQTAEQFF.

The table lists this clone with a count of one. The gene calls are TRBV4-1 and TRBJ1-2, with D perhaps TRBD1 (6 bases). The CDR3 extends over 15 amino acids. V lost 7 bases to trimming and J lost 5 bases, with 20 bases between them. Germline assignment: CDR1 MGHRA and CDR2 YSYEKL. CDR3 nucleotide sequence: TGCGCCAGCACTATGGCGGCAGGGGTCCGGTATGGCTACACCTTC. Protein sequence: CASTMAAGVRYGYTF.

The J gene is TRBJ1-1, the V gene TRBV4-2, with D unclear. In germline, CDR1 is LGHNA, CDR2 YNFKEQ. This CDR3 has 14 residues. Deletions cut 5 bases from V and 1 base from J, with 11 bases between. CDR3 nucleotide sequence: TGTGCCAGCAGCAAGGAGCGAAGGAACACTGAAGCTTTCTTT. It encodes CASSKERRNTEAFF.

This rearrangement joins TRBV5-4 to TRBJ1-3; 7 bases match TRBD1. This CDR3 region has 14 residues. Germline CDR1 SGHNT, CDR2 YYREEE (reference sequence). Trimming at V came to 4 bases and at J to 2 bases, leaving 3 bases not matched to a gene. CDR3 sequence: CASSVDRPGNTIYF. In DNA, the CDR3 is TGTGCCAGCAGCGTGGACAGGCCTGGAAACACCATATATTTT.

The chain has TRBV6-6 and TRBJ2-1; D is undetermined. The CDR3 is made up of 13 amino acids. Germline V CDR1 and CDR2: MNHNY, SVGAGI (reference sequence). V was pared by 2 bases and J by 7 bases, with 9 bases between. CDR3 residues: CASSYGGQNEQFF. The CDR3 nucleotides are TGTGCCAGCAGTTACGGTGGTCAGAATGAGCAGTTCTTC.

The chain has TRBV18 and TRBJ1-2; a possible D gene is TRBD1 (5 bases). CDR1 and CDR2 (germline): KGHSH, LQKENI. The CDR3 is made up of 13 amino acids. V was cut by 0 bases and J by 8 bases, with 10 bases left in between. The CDR3 region is CASSPPRRGGYTF. CDR3 coding DNA: TGTGCCAGCTCACCACCCCGGAGGGGAGGCTACACCTTC.

This clone has only a few counts. The chain links TRBV19 to TRBJ1-1, with a tentative D call TRBD1 (5 bases). The CDR3 loop spans 14 amino acids. The germline V and J ends were trimmed by 6 bases and 8 bases, with 19 bases remaining between them. Per germline, CDR1 LNHDA and CDR2 SQIVND (reference sequence). CDR3 residues: CASSWGSPLVEAFF. In DNA form, the CDR3 reads TGTGCCAGTAGCTGGGGCTCACCCTTAGTAGAAGCTTTCTTT.

The chain uses TRBV2 and TRBJ2-7; 8 nucleotides line up with TRBD1. The CDR3 is 15 amino acids. Germline V lookup: CDR1 SNHLY, CDR2 FYNNEI. V gave up 4 bases and J gave up 3 bases; unmatched junction bases: 8. The CDR3 is CASSVRDRPSYEQYF. The CDR3 DNA reads as TGTGCCAGCAGTGTCCGGGACAGGCCTAGCTACGAGCAGTACTTC.

This clone showed up just once. The V and J genes are TRBV29-1 and TRBJ1-3; 8 nucleotides match TRBD1. Per the germline V gene, CDR1 is SQVTM and CDR2 is ANQGSEA. With V trimmed by 7 bases and J by 9 bases, 17 bases remained unmatched. CDR3 length equals 15 residues. This CDR3 is CSASRGLSSDGTIYF. The CDR3 DNA reads TGCAGCGCCTCCAGGGGGCTCTCCTCGGACGGCACCATATATTTT.